These 2 T cell receptor beta chains were all obtained from the same sample, sequenced in a study of OX40 agonist ivuxolimab in advanced cancers. Assay: immunoSEQ multiplex PCR; the TCRdb copy retains only in-frame clones and omits some. The repertoire has 70,000 to 90,000 clones, 91% of them found once; the top ten carry roughly 8.4%. The sequenced sample was CD4+ or CD8+ T cells sorted from blood, obtained in a trial of the OX40 agonist ivuxolimab. All receptors derive from an adult with an advanced solid tumor such as melanoma, head and neck, liver or kidney cancer.

The chain is built from TRBV4-3 and TRBJ1-2; no firm D call. The CDR3 is 15 residues long. The V gene's germline CDR1 is LGHNA and CDR2 YSLEER. Trimming removed 0 bases from V and 4 bases from J, with 12 bases in between. This CDR3 is CASSQDVGSSYGYTF. The CDR3 DNA reads as TGCGCCAGCAGCCAAGACGTCGGAAGTTCCTATGGCTACACCTTC.

The rearrangement joins TRBV29-1 to TRBJ2-1, with D perhaps matching TRBD2 (6 bases). V was pared by 4 bases and J by 3 bases, with 10 bases between. CDR1 is SQVTM and CDR2 is ANQGSEA in the germline V gene. This CDR3 has 13 amino acids. The CDR3 coding sequence is TGCAGCGTTGCCCTAGCGAACTACAATGAGCAGTTCTTC. This gives the protein CSVALANYNEQFF.